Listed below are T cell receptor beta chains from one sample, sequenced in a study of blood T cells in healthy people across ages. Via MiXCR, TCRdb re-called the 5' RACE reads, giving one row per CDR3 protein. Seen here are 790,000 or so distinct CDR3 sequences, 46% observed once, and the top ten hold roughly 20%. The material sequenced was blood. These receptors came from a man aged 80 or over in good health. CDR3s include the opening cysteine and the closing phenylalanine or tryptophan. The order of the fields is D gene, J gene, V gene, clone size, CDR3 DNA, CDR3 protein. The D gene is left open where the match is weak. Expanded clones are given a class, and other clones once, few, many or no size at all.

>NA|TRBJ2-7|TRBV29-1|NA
TGCAGCGCTGTAGACAGACGTGGCTACGAGCAGTACTTC
CSAVDRRGYEQYF
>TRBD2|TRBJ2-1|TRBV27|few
TGTGCCAGCAGTTTGACCACTCTAGCGGGGAGTGTCAATGAGCAGTTCTTC
CASSLTTLAGSVNEQFF
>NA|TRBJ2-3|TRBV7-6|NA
TGTGCCAGCAGCTTATGGTCGGCGGTAAGCACAGATACGCAGTATTTT
CASSLWSAVSTDTQYF
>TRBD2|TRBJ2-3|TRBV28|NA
TGTGCCAGCAGTTTTCAAAGCGGGAGTAGGGCGGATACGCAGTATTTT
CASSFQSGSRADTQYF
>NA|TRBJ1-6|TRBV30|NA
TGTGCCTGGAGTGAGGCGGAATCACCCCTCCACTTT
CAWSEAESPLHF
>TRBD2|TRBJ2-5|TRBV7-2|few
TGTGCCAGCAGCTTATCACTAGCGGGGGCCACCCAGTACTTC
CASSLSLAGATQYF
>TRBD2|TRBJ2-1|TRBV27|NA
TGTGCCAGCAGTTTACCCCCTAGCGGGGGGCCGAATGAGCAGTTCTTC
CASSLPPSGGPNEQFF
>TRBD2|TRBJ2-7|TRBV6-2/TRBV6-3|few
TGTGCCAGCAGTTCCGGGCGGGAGAACTCCGACGAGCAGTACTTC
CASSSGRENSDEQYF
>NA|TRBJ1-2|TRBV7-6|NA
TGTGCCAGCAGCCTCCGGGGGGGGACCAAGGCTGGCTACACCTTC
CASSLRGGTKAGYTF
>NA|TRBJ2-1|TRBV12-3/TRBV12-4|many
TGTGCCAGCAGTCCTCTGGGGGGCGGGAAATACAATGAGCAGTTCTTC
CASSPLGGGKYNEQFF
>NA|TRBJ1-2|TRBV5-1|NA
TGCGCCAGCAGCAGGGAGACAGAGAATGGCTACACCTTC
CASSRETENGYTF
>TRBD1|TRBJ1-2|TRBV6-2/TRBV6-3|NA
TGTGCCAGCAGTTACCCCCACAGGGGGACCGAGTTTTATAGCTACACCTTC
CASSYPHRGTEFYSYTF
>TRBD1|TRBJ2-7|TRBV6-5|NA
TGTGCCACCGCCCTTGACAGGGAGAACTACGAGCAGTACTTC
CATALDRENYEQYF
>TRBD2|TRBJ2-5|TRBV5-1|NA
TGCGCCAGCAGCTGGACTAGCGGGAGTGAAGAGACCCAGTACTTC
CASSWTSGSEETQYF
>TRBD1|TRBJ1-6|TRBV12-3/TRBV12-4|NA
TGTGCCAGCAGTTTAGACAGGGGGAGCTCCTATAATTCACCCCTCCACTTT
CASSLDRGSSYNSPLHF
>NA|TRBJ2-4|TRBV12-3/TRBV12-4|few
TGTGCCAGCAGTTTAGTGATCAAAAACATTCAGTACTTC
CASSLVIKNIQYF
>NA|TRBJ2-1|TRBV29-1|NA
TGCAGCGTTATCAGCGGAGGGGGACCTGGGTCCAATGAGCAGTTCTTC
CSVISGGGPGSNEQFF
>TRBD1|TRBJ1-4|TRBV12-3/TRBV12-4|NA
TGTGCCAGCAGTTCCCTGGGACAGAGTAATGAAAAACTGTTTTTT
CASSSLGQSNEKLFF